In this sample, the clone carrying this TCR beta chain is medium-sized (0.01 to 0.1%). The target antigen is unknown. One junction end does not reproduce the germline sequence, and a read error may be involved. CDR3 length: 15 residues. Germline values: CDR1 MNHGY, CDR2 SAAAGT. This sample was taken from a study of T cells in localized non-small cell lung cancer. Samples of adjacent lung lacking atypia were obtained no closer than 2 cm to the tumor margin. The method was immunoSEQ multiplex PCR; TCRdb's version includes in-frame clones alone and lacks a portion of them. The profile shows roughly 1,600 clones, less than 25% of them singletons. Notes on the study in general: Overall survival was longer when the density of T cells in the blood was higher. Highest T cell clonality was seen in uninvolved adjacent lung, surpassing that measured in tumor.

The rearrangement uses TRBV6-8 and TRBJ2-3; 12 bases match TRBD2. Sequences were derived from normal lung tissue next to the tumor, sampled before any cancer treatment. This receptor was obtained from an older male donor with stage III squamous cell lung carcinoma. The DNA of the CDR3 is TGTGCCAGCAGTGACTCTAGCGGGGGGGCAGATACGCAGTATTTT. It translates to CASSDSSGGADTQYF.